This entry lists 21 T cell receptor beta chains sequenced from one sample in a study of spatial heterogeneity in lung cancer. Whole-study findings and limits: Within tumors, counts of expanded alpha and beta TCRs tracked tumor mutation counts.

These TCRs are of unknown antigen specificity. Stated time point: sample taken at primary tumor resection. TCRdb passed the 5' RACE reads through MiXCR, listing each CDR3 protein once. The sample includes some 16,000 distinct CDR3 sequences, roughly 7.1% of them seen just once. The source material was lung tumor tissue, sampled at surgery. These receptor sequences come from a female donor with early-stage non-small cell lung cancer.

This clonotype was seen at least ten times. The size of this beta chain means little, since it is a stray read in a library made for alpha chains. The chain uses TRBV20-1 and TRBJ2-4, with D perhaps given as TRBD1 or TRBD2 (5 bases each). The germline V and J ends were trimmed by 6 bases and 7 bases, with 10 bases remaining between them. Germline V CDR1 and CDR2: DFQATT, SNEGSKA (reference sequence). The length of the CDR3 is 11 residues. The CDR3 DNA reads as TGCAGTGCCTGGGGGTGGAACATTCAGTACTTC. This sequence encodes CSAWGWNIQYF.

The table lists this clonotype with many counts. Found in a library prepared for alpha chains, this beta chain is an off-target read, and its abundance has little meaning. This chain connects TRBV9 to TRBJ2-6; TRBD2 matches 9 bases. The CDR3 spans 17 residues. CDR1 and CDR2 from the germline V gene are SGDLS and YYNGEE. Losses at the gene ends were 0 bases for V and 4 bases for J; bases not matched to a gene: 5. The CDR3 is CASSVAGLAKGANVLTF. CDR3 sequence (DNA): TGTGCCAGCAGCGTAGCCGGACTAGCGAAGGGGGCCAACGTCCTGACTTTC.

There are many counts of this clonotype. Since it is a stray read in a library aimed at alpha chains, this beta chain has a size that is not meaningful. V gene TRBV5-6 combines with J gene TRBJ1-3, with TRBD1 as a possible D gene (5 bases). With 4 bases removed from V and 1 base from J, the gap between germline ends came to 6 bases. The CDR3 is 13 amino acids. CDR1 is SGHDT and CDR2 is YYEEEE in the germline V gene. The CDR3 loop is CASSQGSGNTIYF. The CDR3 coding sequence is TGTGCCAGCAGCCAGGGTTCTGGAAACACCATATATTTT.

This clonotype was counted ten times or more. This beta chain lies outside the target of a library built for alpha chains; its clone size means little. The rearrangement links TRBV12-3 or TRBV12-4 to TRBJ1-5, with D hard to call. The germline V and J ends were trimmed by 2 bases and 7 bases, with 12 bases remaining between them. The CDR3 is 14 residues long. In DNA, the CDR3 is TGTGCCAGCAGTTTATCTCGTGGCCCCCAGCCCCAGCATTTT. Protein product: CASSLSRGPQPQHF.

This clonotype was seen repeatedly, ten times or more. Being off target in a library aimed at alpha chains, this beta chain has a size of little meaning. This chain links TRBV5-5 with TRBJ1-1; tentative D call: TRBD1 (5 bases). This CDR3 region has 15 residues. CDR1 and CDR2 (germline): SGHKS, YYEKEE (reference sequence). Trimming took off 0 bases at V and 5 bases at J, with 14 bases between the two ends. CDR3: CASSLVPAEGTEAFF. The DNA of the CDR3 is TGTGCCAGCAGCTTGGTGCCCGCGGAGGGGACTGAAGCTTTCTTT.

This clonotype was counted at least ten times. As an off-target read in a library built for alpha chains, this beta chain has a frequency of little significance. The chain is built from TRBV5-1 and TRBJ1-6; 7 bases line up with TRBD1. The CDR3 is made up of 15 amino acids. Germline CDR1 SGHRS, CDR2 YFSETQ. V lost 3 bases and J lost 6; bases outside the gene matches: 6. The CDR3 DNA sequence: TGCGCCAGCAGCTCTACGACAGGGAGTAATTCACCCCTCCACTTT. Its translation: CASSSTTGSNSPLHF.

Comment on this clonotype: The library was prepared for alpha chains; this beta chain is a stray read, so its frequency means little. The V and J genes are TRBV7-9 and TRBJ1-4; 7 bases are a match to TRBD1. The CDR3 consists of 14 residues. Trimming removed 3 bases from V and 8 bases from J; junction bases left unmatched: 6. The germline V gene encodes CDR1 SEHNR and CDR2 FQNEAQ (reference sequence). The chain's CDR3 is CASSFRRQGEKLFF. The CDR3 DNA reads as TGTGCCAGCAGCTTTAGAAGACAGGGAGAAAAACTGTTTTTT.

A word on this clonotype: This beta chain turned up in a library designed for alpha chains; as an off-target read, its abundance says little. J is TRBJ2-3 and V is TRBV7-2; weak D call: TRBD2 (5 bases). Germline loops: CDR1 SGHTA, CDR2 FQGNSA. The CDR3 has 13 residues. Trimming shortened V by 4 bases and J by 5 bases, and 10 bases separated the two germline ends. Written as DNA, the CDR3 is TGTGCCAGCAGCTATCACCGGGGAGATACGCAGTATTTT. Amino acid sequence: CASSYHRGDTQYF.

As for this clonotype: A read error may account for a junction end that differs from germline. Since it is a stray read in a library aimed at alpha chains, this beta chain has a size that is not meaningful. The chain is built from TRBV2 and TRBJ1-5; D gene uncertain. Germline CDR1 and CDR2: SNHLY and FYNNEI. CDR3 length equals 8 residues. CDR3 sequence reads: CASSEPPF. In DNA, the CDR3 is TGTGCCAGCAGTGAACCCCCATTT. The entire variable domain, with the rest obtained from reference TRBV2 and TRBJ1-5, is as follows: EPEVTQTPSHQVTQMGQEVILRCVPISNHLYFYWYRQILGQKVEFLVSFYNNEISEKSEIFDDQFSVERPDGSNFTLKIRSTKLEDSAMYFCASSEPPFGDGTRLSIL.

This clonotype was observed at least ten times. Since the library was made to target alpha chains, this beta chain is a stray read and its abundance is not meaningful. This chain links TRBV30 with TRBJ2-7; 8 bases line up with TRBD1. The length of the CDR3 is 14 residues. The germline V gene encodes CDR1 GTSNPN and CDR2 SVGIG (reference sequence). The trim removed 5 bases at V and 2 bases at J, leaving 8 bases unmatched. Written as DNA, the CDR3 is TGTGCCTGGGCAACAGGGGGAAGCGCCTACGAGCAGTACTTC. Protein sequence: CAWATGGSAYEQYF.

This clonotype appeared many times. The library was prepared for alpha chains; this beta chain is a stray read, so its frequency means little. The rearrangement uses TRBV18 and TRBJ2-5, with D unclear. The ends were cut back, 4 bases at V and 5 bases at J, with 17 bases in the middle. The CDR3 loop spans 15 amino acids. Germline assignment: CDR1 KGHSH and CDR2 LQKENI. The CDR3, as DNA: TGTGCCAGCTCACGCACGGACGGACGGGTCGAGACCCAGTACTTC. Amino acid sequence: CASSRTDGRVETQYF.

This clonotype was recorded many times. Because this beta chain is a stray read in a library intended to capture alpha chains, its abundance should not be given much weight. The rearrangement uses TRBV11-3 and TRBJ2-3, with 7 bases aligning to TRBD1. CDR1 is SGHNT, CDR2 YENEEA, per germline. The J segment lost 8 bases and the V segment lost 5 bases, leaving 7 bases of the junction unmatched. This CDR3 is built from 13 residues. CDR3 amino acids: CASSLTGAGTQYF. For the CDR3, the DNA is TGTGCCAGCAGCCTCACAGGGGCGGGTACGCAGTATTTT.

This clonotype appeared many times. A library prepared for alpha chains yielded this beta chain as an off-target read; its size is of little meaning. The rearrangement joins TRBV5-1 to TRBJ2-7; D is possibly TRBD2 (5 bases). CDR1 and CDR2 from the germline V gene are SGHRS and YFSETQ. The CDR3 is 17 residues long. The germline V and J ends were trimmed by 3 bases and 7 bases, with 26 bases remaining between them. CDR3 DNA: TGCGCCAGCAGCTCGGACTCCCGTTGGCCGGGAAAAACGGAGCAGTACTTC. It encodes CASSSDSRWPGKTEQYF. Supplemented by reference TRBV5-1 and TRBJ2-7, the full variable domain reads KAGVTQTPRYLIKTRGQQVTLSCSPISGHRSVSWYQQTPGQGLQFLFEYFSETQRNKGNFPGRFSGRQFSNSRSEMNVSTLELGDSALYLCASSSDSRWPGKTEQYFGPGTRLTVT.

This clonotype was counted only a few times. For a library built for alpha chains, this beta chain is a stray read; little rests on its size. The V call is TRBV9, the J call TRBJ1-2, with D perhaps TRBD1 (6 bases). Between the trimmed V and J ends, which lost 7 bases and 3 bases, there was a span of 19 bases. The CDR3 consists of 15 residues. Germline CDR1 is SGDLS and CDR2 is YYNGEE. CDR3 loop: CASAPPGGADYGYTF. CDR3 sequence (DNA): TGTGCCAGCGCGCCCCCGGGGGGCGCCGACTATGGCTACACCTTC.

Sample share makes this clonotype medium-sized (0.01 to 0.1%). This beta chain represents an off-target read in a library built for alpha chains; its size is of limited meaning. The chain joins TRBV4-1 to TRBJ2-2; 11 nucleotides match TRBD1. Germline trimming cut 6 bases from V and 4 bases from J; bases unmatched to any gene: 1. This CDR3 contains 14 residues. CDR1 MGHRA and CDR2 YSYEKL come from the germline V gene. CDR3 DNA: TGCGCCAGCAGTGGACAGGGGGCCACCGGGGAGCTGTTTTTT. This encodes CASSGQGATGELFF.

The sample holds many counts of this clonotype. Because the library targeted alpha chains, this beta chain is an off-target read whose size means little. The genes are TRBV7-2 and TRBJ1-2; 9 positions agree with TRBD1. Germline V CDR1 and CDR2: SGHTA, FQGNSA. Trimming at V came to 5 bases and at J to 4 bases, leaving 11 bases not matched to a gene. The CDR3 totals 16 residues. The CDR3, as DNA: TGTGCCAGCAGCCCCGACGTGGGACAGGGTGTCTATGGCTACACCTTC. Protein product: CASSPDVGQGVYGYTF.

This clonotype has a count of ten or more. The library was prepared for alpha chains; this beta chain is a stray read, so its frequency means little. The genes are TRBV12-3 or TRBV12-4 and TRBJ1-6, with D possibly TRBD1 on 5 matching bases. V lost 6 bases, J lost 7 bases, and 16 bases lay in between. CDR3 size: 15 residues. This CDR3 reads CASSQTGARNSPLHF. The CDR3 DNA reads as TGTGCCAGCAGCCAAACCGGGGCACGGAATTCACCCCTCCACTTT.

On this clonotype: This beta chain is a stray sequence in a library constructed for alpha chains; its clone size is not meaningful. This chain connects TRBV20-1 to TRBJ2-3; 9 bases line up with TRBD2. With V trimmed by 0 bases and J by 3 bases, 7 bases remained unmatched. The CDR3 has 16 residues. In germline, CDR1 is DFQATT, CDR2 SNEGSKA (reference sequence). The CDR3 loop is CSARDFRTSATDTQYF. The CDR3 region has the DNA TGCAGTGCTAGAGATTTCCGGACTAGCGCGACAGATACGCAGTATTTT.

This clonotype was counted at least ten times. A library prepared for alpha chains yielded this beta chain as an off-target read; its size is of little meaning. The V and J genes are TRBV6-6 and TRBJ2-7, with TRBD2 identical over 11 bases. This CDR3 is 14 amino acids long. Losses at the gene ends were 6 bases for V and 2 bases for J; bases not matched to a gene: 3. Germline V gene lookup returns CDR1 MNHNY and CDR2 SVGAGI (reference sequence). The DNA for the CDR3 is TGTGCCAGCAGGCCTAGCGGGGGGACCTACGAGCAGTACTTC. Translated: CASRPSGGTYEQYF.

As for this clonotype: In a library made to pick up alpha chains, this beta chain is a stray read with a size that means little. The V and J genes are TRBV7-3 and TRBJ2-6; D uncertain. The V end lost 4 bases, the J end lost 4 bases, and 5 bases lay between the germline ends. CDR1 and CDR2 (germline): SGHTA, FQGTGA. There are 13 residues in the CDR3. The CDR3 DNA reads TGTGCCAGCAGCTGGGGAGGGGCCAACGTCCTGACTTTC. This codes for CASSWGGANVLTF.

This clonotype appeared many times. The size of this beta chain means little, since it is a stray read in a library made for alpha chains. The chain has TRBV29-1 and TRBJ2-7; 7 nucleotides agree with TRBD1. Germline CDR1 and CDR2: SQVTM and ANQGSEA. V lost 5 bases, J lost 2 bases, and 3 bases stayed unmatched. The CDR3 covers 12 residues. The CDR3 bases are TGCAGCGTTATTGACAGGGCCTACGAGCAGTACTTC. It codes for CSVIDRAYEQYF.